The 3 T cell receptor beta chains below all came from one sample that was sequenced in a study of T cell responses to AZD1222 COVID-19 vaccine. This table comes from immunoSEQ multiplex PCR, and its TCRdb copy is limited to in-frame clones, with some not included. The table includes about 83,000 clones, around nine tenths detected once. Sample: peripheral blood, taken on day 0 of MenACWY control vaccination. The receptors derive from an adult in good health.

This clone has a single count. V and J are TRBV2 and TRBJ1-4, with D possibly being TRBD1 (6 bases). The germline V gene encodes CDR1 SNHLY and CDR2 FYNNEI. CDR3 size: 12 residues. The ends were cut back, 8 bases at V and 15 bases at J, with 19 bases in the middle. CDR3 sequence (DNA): TGTGCCAGCGGAGGGGGGAAACCAGATTTGTTTTTT. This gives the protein CASGGGKPDLFF.

The CDR3 here is CASSVWGDSNQPQHF. The CDR3 DNA follows: TGTGCCAGCAGTGTATGGGGGGATAGCAATCAGCCCCAGCATTTT. The chain is built from TRBV2 and TRBJ1-5; D may be TRBD1 (5 bases). CDR3 length: 15 residues. Trimming pared 4 bases from V and 0 bases from J, leaving 10 bases between. Germline V lookup: CDR1 SNHLY, CDR2 FYNNEI.

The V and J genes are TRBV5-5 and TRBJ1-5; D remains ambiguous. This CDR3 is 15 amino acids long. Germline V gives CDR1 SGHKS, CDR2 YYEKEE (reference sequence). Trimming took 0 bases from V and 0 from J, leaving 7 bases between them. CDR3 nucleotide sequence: TGTGCCAGCAGCTTGGGGTCGGTTAGCAATCAGCCCCAGCATTTT. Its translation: CASSLGSVSNQPQHF.